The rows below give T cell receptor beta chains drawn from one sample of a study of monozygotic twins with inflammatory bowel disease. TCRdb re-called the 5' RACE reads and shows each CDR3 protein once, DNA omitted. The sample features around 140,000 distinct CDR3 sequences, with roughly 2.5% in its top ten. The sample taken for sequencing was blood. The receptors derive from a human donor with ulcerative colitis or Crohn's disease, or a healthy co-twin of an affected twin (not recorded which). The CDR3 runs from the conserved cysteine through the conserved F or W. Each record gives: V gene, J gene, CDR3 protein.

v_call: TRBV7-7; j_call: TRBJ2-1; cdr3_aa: CASTSRGRRPLCFYNEQFF
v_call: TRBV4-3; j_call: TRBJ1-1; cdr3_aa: CASSQAVNTEAFF
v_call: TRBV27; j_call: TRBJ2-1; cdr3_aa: CASSSDPEYNEQFF
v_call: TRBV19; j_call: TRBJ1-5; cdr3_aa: CASSARTGEQSQHF
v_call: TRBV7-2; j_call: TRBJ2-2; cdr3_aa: CASKIQGAVGELFF
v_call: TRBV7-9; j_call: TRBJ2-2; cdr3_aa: CASNTGTENTGELFF
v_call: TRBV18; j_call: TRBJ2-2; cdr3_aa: CASPGLVTASTGELFF
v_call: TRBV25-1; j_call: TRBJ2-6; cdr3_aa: CASSDFTGGTGANVLTF
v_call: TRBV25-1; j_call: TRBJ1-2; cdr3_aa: CASSDAPGFYGYTF
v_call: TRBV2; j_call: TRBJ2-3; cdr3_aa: CASSPDRGVADTQYF
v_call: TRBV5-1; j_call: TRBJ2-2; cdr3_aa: CASSPVRANTGELFF
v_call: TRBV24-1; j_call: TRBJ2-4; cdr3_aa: CATSDAGTGDKDIQYF
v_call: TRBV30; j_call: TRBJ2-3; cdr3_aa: CAWHYPGGVDTQYF
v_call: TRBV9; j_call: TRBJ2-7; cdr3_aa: CASSQGQRHYEQYF
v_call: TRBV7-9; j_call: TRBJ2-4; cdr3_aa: CASSGQGGDIQYF
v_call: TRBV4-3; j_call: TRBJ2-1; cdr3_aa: CASSQVDRQGRTYNEQFF
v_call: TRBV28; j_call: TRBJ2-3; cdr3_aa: CASSKTGGTDTQYF
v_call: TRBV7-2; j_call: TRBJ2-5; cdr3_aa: CASSLVVSGGRETQYF
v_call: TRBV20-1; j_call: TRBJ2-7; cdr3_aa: CSARDRQAVYEQYF
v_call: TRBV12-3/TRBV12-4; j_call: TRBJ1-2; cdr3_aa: CASSLALNYGYTF
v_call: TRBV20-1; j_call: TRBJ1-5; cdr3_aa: CSALRAGELSNQPQHF
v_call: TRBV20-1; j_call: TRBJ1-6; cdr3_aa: CSASERQGGPYNSPLHF
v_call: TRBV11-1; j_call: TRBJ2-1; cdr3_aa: CDSSLFRTGRTEQFF
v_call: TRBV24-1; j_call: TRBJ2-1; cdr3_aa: CATSDSQKTYYNEQFF
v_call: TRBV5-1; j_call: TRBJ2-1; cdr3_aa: CASSLGETGGRNEQFF
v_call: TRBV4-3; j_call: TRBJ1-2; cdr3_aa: CASSQELTFGGDYGYTF
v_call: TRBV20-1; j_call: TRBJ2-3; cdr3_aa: CSARDPLSTDTQYF
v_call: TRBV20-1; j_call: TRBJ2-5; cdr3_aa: CSARGHVAETQYF
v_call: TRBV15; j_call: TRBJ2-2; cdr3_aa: CATSGQGAYTGELFF
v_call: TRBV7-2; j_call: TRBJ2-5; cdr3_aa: CASSLAPAETQYF
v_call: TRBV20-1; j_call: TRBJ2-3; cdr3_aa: CSARGPSGGPGDTQYF
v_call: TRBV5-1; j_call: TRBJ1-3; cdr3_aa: CASSLPGTYNSGNTIYF
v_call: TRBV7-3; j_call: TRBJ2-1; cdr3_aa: CASSLEALAGGIEQFF
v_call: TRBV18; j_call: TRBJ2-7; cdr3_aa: CASSPRDRTADEQYF